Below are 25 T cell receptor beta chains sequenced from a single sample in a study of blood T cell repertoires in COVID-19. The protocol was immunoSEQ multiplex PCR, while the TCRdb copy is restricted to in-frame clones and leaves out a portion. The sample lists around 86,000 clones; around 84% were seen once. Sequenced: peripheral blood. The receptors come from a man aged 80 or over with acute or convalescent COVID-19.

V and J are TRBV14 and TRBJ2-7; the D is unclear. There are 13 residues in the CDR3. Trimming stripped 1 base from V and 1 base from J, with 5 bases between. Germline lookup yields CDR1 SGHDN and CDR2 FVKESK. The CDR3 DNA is TGTGCCAGCAGCCAAGGACTTTCCTACGAGCAGTACTTC. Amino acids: CASSQGLSYEQYF.

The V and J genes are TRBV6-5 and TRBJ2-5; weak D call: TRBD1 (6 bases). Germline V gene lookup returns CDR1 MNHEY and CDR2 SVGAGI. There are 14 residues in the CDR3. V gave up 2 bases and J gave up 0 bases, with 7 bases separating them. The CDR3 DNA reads TGTGCCAGCAGTTACGACAGGTACCAAGAGACCCAGTACTTC. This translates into CASSYDRYQETQYF.

The CDR3 is CASSSDRDDEQYF. The CDR3 DNA sequence: TGTGCCAGCAGCTCAGACAGGGACGACGAGCAGTACTTC. V usage is TRBV5-4 and J usage is TRBJ2-7; TRBD1 agrees at 7 bases. V trimming: 3 bases; J trimming: 5 bases; junction bases outside the gene matches: 5. This CDR3 contains 13 residues. From germline, CDR1 is SGHNT and CDR2 YYREEE (reference sequence).

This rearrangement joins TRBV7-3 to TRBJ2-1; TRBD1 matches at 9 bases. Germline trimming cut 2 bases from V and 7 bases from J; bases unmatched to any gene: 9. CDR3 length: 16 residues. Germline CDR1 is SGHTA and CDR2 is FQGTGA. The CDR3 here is CASSLLGTGFGNEQFF. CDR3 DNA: TGTGCCAGCAGCTTACTGGGGACAGGGTTCGGGAATGAGCAGTTCTTC.

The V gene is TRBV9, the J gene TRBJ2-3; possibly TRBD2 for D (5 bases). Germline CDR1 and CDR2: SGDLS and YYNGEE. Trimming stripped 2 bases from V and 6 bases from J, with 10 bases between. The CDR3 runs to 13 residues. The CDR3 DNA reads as TGTGCCAGCAGCGTCCCGGGATCGGATACGCAGTATTTT. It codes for CASSVPGSDTQYF. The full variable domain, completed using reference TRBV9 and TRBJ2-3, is DSGVTQTPKHLITATGQRVTLRCSPRSGDLSVYWYQQSLDQGLQFLIQYYNGEERAKGNILERFSAQQFPDLHSELNLSSLELGDSALYFCASSVPGSDTQYFGPGTRLTVL.

For the CDR3, the DNA is TGTGCCAGCAGTTCCAGGGGGAGAGGGGGAGAAAGGGATGAAAAACTGTTTTTT. Protein sequence: CASSSRGRGGERDEKLFF. V and J are TRBV28 and TRBJ1-4, with 7 bases fitting TRBD1. J lost 6 bases, V lost 4 bases, and 17 bases had no gene match. Germline V gene data show CDR1 as MDHEN and CDR2 as SYDVKM. The CDR3 totals 18 residues.

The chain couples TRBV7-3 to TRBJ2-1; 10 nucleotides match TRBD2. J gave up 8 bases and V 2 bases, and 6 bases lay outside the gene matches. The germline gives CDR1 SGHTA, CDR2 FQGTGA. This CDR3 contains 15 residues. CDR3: CASSLLLAGVDEQFF. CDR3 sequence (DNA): TGTGCCAGCAGCTTATTGCTAGCGGGAGTCGATGAGCAGTTCTTC.

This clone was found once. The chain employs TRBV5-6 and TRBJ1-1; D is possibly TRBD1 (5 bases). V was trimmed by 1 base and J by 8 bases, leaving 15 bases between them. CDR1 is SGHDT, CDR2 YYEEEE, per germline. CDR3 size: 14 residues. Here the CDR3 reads CASSLMRQYNEAFF. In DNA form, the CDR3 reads TGTGCCAGCAGCTTGATGAGACAGTACAACGAAGCTTTCTTT.

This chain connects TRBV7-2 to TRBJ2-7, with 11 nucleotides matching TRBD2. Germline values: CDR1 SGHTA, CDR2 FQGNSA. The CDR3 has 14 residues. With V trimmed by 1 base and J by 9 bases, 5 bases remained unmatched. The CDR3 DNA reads TGTGCCAGCAGCTTAGGGCTAGCGGGAGGTGGGCAGTACTTC. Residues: CASSLGLAGGGQYF.

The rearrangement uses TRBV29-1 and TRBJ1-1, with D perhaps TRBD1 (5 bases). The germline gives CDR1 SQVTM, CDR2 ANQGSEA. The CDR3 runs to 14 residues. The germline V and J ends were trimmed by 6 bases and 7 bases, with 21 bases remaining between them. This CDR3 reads CSVRTRTPGGEAFF. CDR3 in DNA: TGCAGCGTGCGAACTCGGACACCCGGGGGTGAAGCTTTCTTT.

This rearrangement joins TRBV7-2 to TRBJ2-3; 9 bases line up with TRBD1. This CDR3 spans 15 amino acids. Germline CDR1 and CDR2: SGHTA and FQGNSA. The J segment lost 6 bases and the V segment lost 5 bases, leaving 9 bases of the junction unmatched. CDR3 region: CASSARTGVWDTQYF. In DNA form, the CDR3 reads TGTGCCAGCAGCGCCAGGACAGGGGTTTGGGATACGCAGTATTTT.

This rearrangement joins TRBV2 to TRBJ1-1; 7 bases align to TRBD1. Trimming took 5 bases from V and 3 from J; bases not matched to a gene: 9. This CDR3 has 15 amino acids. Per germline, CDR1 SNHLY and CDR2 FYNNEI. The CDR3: CASSSRTGQDTEAFF. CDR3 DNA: TGTGCCAGCAGTTCTAGGACAGGACAGGACACTGAAGCTTTCTTT.

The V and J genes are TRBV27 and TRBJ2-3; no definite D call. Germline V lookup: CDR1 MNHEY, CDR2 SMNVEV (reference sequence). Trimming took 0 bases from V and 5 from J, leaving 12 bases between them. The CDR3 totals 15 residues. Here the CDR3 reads CASSLSTTGRDTQYF. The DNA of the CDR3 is TGTGCCAGCAGTTTATCCACCACGGGTCGAGATACGCAGTATTTT.

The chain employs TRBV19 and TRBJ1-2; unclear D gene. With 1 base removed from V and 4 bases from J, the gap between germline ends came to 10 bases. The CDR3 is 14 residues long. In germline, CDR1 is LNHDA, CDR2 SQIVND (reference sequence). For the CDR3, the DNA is TGTGCCAGTAGTATAGCCGAGACTACCTATGGCTACACCTTC. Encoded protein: CASSIAETTYGYTF.

The CDR3 protein is CASRQGEINTEAFF. Here the CDR3 DNA reads TGTGCCAGCAGACAGGGTGAGATTAACACTGAAGCTTTCTTT. The chain couples TRBV6-5 to TRBJ1-1, with TRBD1 as a possible D gene (6 bases). V was pared by 6 bases and J by 2 bases, with 13 bases between. Germline V lookup: CDR1 MNHEY, CDR2 SVGAGI. The CDR3 has 14 amino acids.

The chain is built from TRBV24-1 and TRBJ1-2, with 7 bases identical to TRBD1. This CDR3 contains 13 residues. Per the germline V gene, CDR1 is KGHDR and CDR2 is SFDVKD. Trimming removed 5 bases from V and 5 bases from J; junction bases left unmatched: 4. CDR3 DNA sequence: TGTGCCACCAGTGCCCGACAGGGATATGGCTACACCTTC. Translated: CATSARQGYGYTF.

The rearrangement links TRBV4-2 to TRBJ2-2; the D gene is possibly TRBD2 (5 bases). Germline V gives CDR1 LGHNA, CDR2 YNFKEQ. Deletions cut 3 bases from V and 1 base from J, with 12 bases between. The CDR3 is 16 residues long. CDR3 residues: CASSQRGLMNTGELFF. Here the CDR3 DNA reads TGTGCCAGCAGCCAGAGAGGACTGATGAACACCGGGGAGCTGTTTTTT.

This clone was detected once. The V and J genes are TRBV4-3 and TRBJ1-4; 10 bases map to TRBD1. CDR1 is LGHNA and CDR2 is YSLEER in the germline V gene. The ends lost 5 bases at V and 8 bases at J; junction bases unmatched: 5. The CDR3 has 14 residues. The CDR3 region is CASSRDRGGEKLFF. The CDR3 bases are TGCGCCAGCAGCAGGGACAGGGGTGGGGAAAAACTGTTTTTT.

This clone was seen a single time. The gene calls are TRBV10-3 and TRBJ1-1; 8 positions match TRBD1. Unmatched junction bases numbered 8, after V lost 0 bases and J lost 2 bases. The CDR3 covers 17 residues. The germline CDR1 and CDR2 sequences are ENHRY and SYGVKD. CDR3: CAISESNRGEANTEAFF. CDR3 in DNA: TGTGCCATCAGTGAGTCAAACAGGGGGGAGGCTAACACTGAAGCTTTCTTT.

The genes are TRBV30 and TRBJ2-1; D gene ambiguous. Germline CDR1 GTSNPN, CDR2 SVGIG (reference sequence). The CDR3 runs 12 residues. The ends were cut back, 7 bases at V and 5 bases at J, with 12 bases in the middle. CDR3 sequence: CAFLPHNNEQFF. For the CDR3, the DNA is TGTGCCTTCCTGCCCCACAACAATGAGCAGTTCTTC.

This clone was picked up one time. Here the CDR3 DNA reads TGTGCCAGCAGTTTATACAGGGTTGCGACCCAGTACTTC. Translation: CASSLYRVATQYF. The chain couples TRBV27 to TRBJ2-5; D possibly corresponds to TRBD1 (6 bases). V dropped 1 base and J dropped 7 bases, with 10 bases sitting between them. The CDR3 loop spans 13 amino acids. Germline assignment: CDR1 MNHEY and CDR2 SMNVEV (reference sequence).

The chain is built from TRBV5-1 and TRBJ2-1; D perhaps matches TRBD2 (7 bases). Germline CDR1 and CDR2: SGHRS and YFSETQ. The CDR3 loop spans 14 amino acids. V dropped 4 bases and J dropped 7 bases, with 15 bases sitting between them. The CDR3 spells CASSGTKGGNEQFF. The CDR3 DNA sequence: TGCGCCAGCAGCGGGACAAAGGGGGGGAATGAGCAGTTCTTC.

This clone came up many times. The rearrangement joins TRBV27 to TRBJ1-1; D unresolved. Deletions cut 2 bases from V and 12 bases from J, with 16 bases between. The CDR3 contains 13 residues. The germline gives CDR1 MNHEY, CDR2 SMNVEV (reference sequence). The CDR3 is CASSLDSGRWPFF. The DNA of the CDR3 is TGTGCCAGCAGTTTAGATTCGGGGAGGTGGCCTTTCTTT.

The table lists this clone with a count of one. CDR3 bases: TGCGCCAGCAGCCATCCCTTCGGGGGGAGTACTGGCTACACCTTC. Translation: CASSHPFGGSTGYTF. The chain uses TRBV4-1 and TRBJ1-2; a possible D gene is TRBD1 (5 bases). CDR1 and CDR2 (germline): MGHRA, YSYEKL. The CDR3 covers 15 residues. V was cut by 3 bases and J by 7 bases, with 18 bases left in between.

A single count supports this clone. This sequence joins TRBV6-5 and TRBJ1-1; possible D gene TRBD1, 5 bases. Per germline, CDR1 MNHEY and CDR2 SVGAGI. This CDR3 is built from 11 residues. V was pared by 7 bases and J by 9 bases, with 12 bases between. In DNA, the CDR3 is TGTGCCAGCACTCAGGGATTAAAAGCTTTCTTT. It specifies CASTQGLKAFF.